This T cell receptor beta chain was sequenced in a study of blood T cell repertoires in COVID-19 (dated by TCRdb to the early 2020s). Background for the entire study: Samples covering the acute and convalescent phases of COVID-19 were provided by collaborators in the United States, Italy and Spain. The material from the prospective study consisted of cDNA or gDNA derived from T cells, B-cell-depleted T cells, or PBMCs. The dataset comprised deeply sampled blood TCRbeta repertoires from subjects exposed to, actively infected with, or recovered from COVID-19. The repertoires were released in a freely available public database meant as a resource for research on the immune response to SARS-CoV-2. Samples came from the ongoing ImmuneRACE study (first 160 participants) plus 1,254 subjects from 6 global collaborators. The sample metadata nearly always contained a de-identified subject ID, COVID-19 status, age in years and sex. HLA class I and class II types, where available, came from metadata supplied by the sample provider rather than from assay-based typing. Overall study outcomes, separate from this receptor: Clinical and demographic metadata were provided uncurated, with the amount varying by source and participant.

The immunoSEQ Assay, a bias-controlled multiplex PCR, was used to amplify TCRbeta CDR3 regions from genomic DNA. The published analysis was carried out like this. The number of nucleated cells in each sample was estimated from the amplification of reference gene primers within the assay. To quantify the absolute abundance of each unique TCRbeta CDR3 rearrangement, sequence reads were collapsed and filtered. For each sample, productive Simpson clonality was calculated as the square root of Simpson's diversity index over productive rearrangements. The table was pulled from immuneACCESS by TCRdb, which kept in-frame rearrangements only. Such tables lose some clones; where checked, under half of the loss comes from unresolved V genes, and the rest has no known cause. D and trimming come from the DNA, and the V and J calls and clone size come from that table. The sample profile shows roughly 260,000 clones; around four fifths of them were found once. Together, the top ten hold 3% to 4% of the sample.

Collaborating institutions collected whole blood in K2EDTA tubes following their own protocols. For TCRbeta analysis, collaborators shipped samples as frozen whole blood, isolated PBMCs, or DNA extracted from either of those sample types. CDR3 length: 15 amino acids, cysteine to phenylalanine. The retained sequence is limited to the CDR3, 45 bases, with the frame set at the first base. The germline V end is reduced by 1 base and the J end by 2 bases; junction bases left unmatched: 6. Looking up the germline V gene (reference sequence) yields CDR1 GTSNPN and CDR2 SVGIG. As for this clone: No antigen is known for it. Per-base quality was not reported, and no clone a single base away is much larger than it.

The V and J segments used are TRBV30 and TRBJ2-7, with 9 bases aligning to TRBD1. The sequencing sample was made of peripheral blood. The receptor was isolated from a woman between 35 and 50 years old with active or convalescent COVID-19. The CDR3 region: CAWSGVGQGAYEQYF. The nucleotide sequence reads as follows: TGTGCCTGGAGTGGGGTGGGACAGGGAGCCTACGAGCAGTACTTC.